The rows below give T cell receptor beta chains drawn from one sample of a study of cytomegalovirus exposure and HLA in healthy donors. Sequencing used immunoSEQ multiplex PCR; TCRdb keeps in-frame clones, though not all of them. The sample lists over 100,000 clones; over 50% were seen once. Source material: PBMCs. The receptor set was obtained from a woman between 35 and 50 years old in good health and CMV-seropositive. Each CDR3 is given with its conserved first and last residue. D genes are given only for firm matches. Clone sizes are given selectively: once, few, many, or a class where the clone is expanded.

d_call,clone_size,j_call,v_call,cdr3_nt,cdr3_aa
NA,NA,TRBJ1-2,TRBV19,TGTGCCAGTAGTCTCGACACGGTATCCTATGGCTACACCTTC,CASSLDTVSYGYTF
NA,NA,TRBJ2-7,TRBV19,TGTGCCAGTAGTTCGACGGGTTATCTGGACTTC,CASSSTGYLDF
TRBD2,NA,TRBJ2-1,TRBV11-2,TGTGCCAGCAGCTTAAAAACTAGCGGGGGGGCATGGGAGCAGTTCTTC,CASSLKTSGGAWEQFF
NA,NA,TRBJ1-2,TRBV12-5,TGTGCTAGTGGGGGGCTTCAGGGGTATGGCTACCCCTTC,CASGGLQGYGYPF
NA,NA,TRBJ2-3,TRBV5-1,TGCGCCAGCAGCTTGCGAGATTTTAGCACAGATACGCAGTATTTT,CASSLRDFSTDTQYF
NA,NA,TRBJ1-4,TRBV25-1,TGTGCCAGCAGTGTTGGGCAGGGGTCTGAAAAACTGTTTTTT,CASSVGQGSEKLFF
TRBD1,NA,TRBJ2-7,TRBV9,TGTGCCAGCAGCCAGGGGGGGACAGGGGGTAGCGAGCAGTACTTC,CASSQGGTGGSEQYF
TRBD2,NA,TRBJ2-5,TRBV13,TGTGCCAGCAGCTCCGGGGGGGGGAAGACCCAGTACTTC,CASSSGGGKTQYF
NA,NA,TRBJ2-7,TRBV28,TGTGCCAGCAGTCCCTCCGGGCGGGCTAGCTCCTACGAGCAGTACTTC,CASSPSGRASSYEQYF
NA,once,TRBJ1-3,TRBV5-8,TGTGCCAGCAGCTTGGACAGATTAAACACCATATATTTT,CASSLDRLNTIYF
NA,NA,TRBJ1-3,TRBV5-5,TGTGCCAGCAGCTTGGATAGGGGCTCTGGAAACACCATATATTTT,CASSLDRGSGNTIYF
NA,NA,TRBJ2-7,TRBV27,TGTGCCAGCAGTCTCCAGGGTTCCCACGAGCAGTACTTC,CASSLQGSHEQYF
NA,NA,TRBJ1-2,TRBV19,TGTGCCAGTAGTATGGGTCAGGGCGGTTACACCTTC,CASSMGQGGYTF
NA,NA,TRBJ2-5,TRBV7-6,TGTGCCAGCAGCACGGGACTGGGAGAGACCCAGTACTTC,CASSTGLGETQYF
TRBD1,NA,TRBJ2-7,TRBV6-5,TGTGCCAGCAGTCCTACAGGGACAGCCTACGAGCAGTACTTC,CASSPTGTAYEQYF
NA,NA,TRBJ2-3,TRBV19,TGTGCCAGTAGCCCGCCGGACTACGAATCTAGCACAGATACGCAGTATTTT,CASSPPDYESSTDTQYF
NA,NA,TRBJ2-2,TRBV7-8,TGTGCCAGCAGCTGGGGGCCGAAGTGGGAGGAGCTGTTTTTT,CASSWGPKWEELFF
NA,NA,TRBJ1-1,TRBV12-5,TGTGCTAGTGCCATGAACACTGAAGCTTTCTTT,CASAMNTEAFF
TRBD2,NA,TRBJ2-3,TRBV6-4,TGTGCCAGCAGTCCTCGGACTAGCATCCCAGATACGCAGTATTTT,CASSPRTSIPDTQYF
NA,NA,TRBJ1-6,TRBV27,TGTGCCAGCAGTGGACAGACCTATAATTCACCCCTCCACTTT,CASSGQTYNSPLHF
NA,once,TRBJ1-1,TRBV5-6,TGTGCCAGCAGTAATTTTTTAGGGGCGGGAAACACTGAAGCTTTCTTT,CASSNFLGAGNTEAFF
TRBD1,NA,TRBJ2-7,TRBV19,TGTGCCAGTAAAACGGGACAGTTTTCCTACGAGCAGTACTTC,CASKTGQFSYEQYF
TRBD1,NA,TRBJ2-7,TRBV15,TGTGCCACCAGCAGAAAAATAGAGCAGGGGGCTGGTTCCTACGAGCAGTACTTC,CATSRKIEQGAGSYEQYF
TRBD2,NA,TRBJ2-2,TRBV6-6,TGTGCCAGCAGACTAGCGGGCAGCACCGGGGAGCTGTTTTTT,CASRLAGSTGELFF
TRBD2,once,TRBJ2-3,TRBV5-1,TGCGCCAGCAGCGAGGCGGGGGGGCCAGATACGCAGTATTTT,CASSEAGGPDTQYF